Below, one T cell receptor (beta chain) is given with its context. Its antigen is still unknown. This record comes from a study of T-cell reconstitution after alpha-beta-depleted transplantation in children. Study-level findings and limits: One year post-transplant, T-cell counts and diversity were largely derived from T cells produced anew.

Library preparation (for TCRbeta) was performed with unique molecular identifiers. TCRdb ran MiXCR on the PCR reads and lists one entry per CDR3 protein. The sample holds fewer than 350,000 distinct CDR3 sequences, roughly 11% seen once. The V and J ends lost 4 bases and 10 bases, in that order; junction bases with no gene match: 5. The CDR3 totals 14 residues. Germline V gene sequence: CDR1 LGHDT, CDR2 YNNKEL (reference sequence). The rearrangement links TRBV3-1 to TRBJ1-6, with 9 bases lining up with TRBD1. This receptor was identified in a male patient aged 2-15 years who had a stem cell transplant for chronic granulomatous disease, so the T cells may come from the graft donor. The sample here was peripheral blood, taken 180 days after TCRalphabeta/CD19-depleted stem cell transplant. The CDR3 region is CASSPDRGVSPLHF. The CDR3 nucleotides are TGTGCCAGCAGCCCGGACAGGGGAGTATCACCCCTCCACTTT.